This record looks at one T cell receptor beta chain sequence and its context. The data are from a study of blood T cell repertoires in COVID-19. Study overall: Collection of acute and convalescent COVID-19 samples took place in the United States, Italy and Spain.

Produced via immunoSEQ multiplex PCR; TCRdb's table is partial and in-frame only. The sample carries 150,000 to 200,000 clones, 88% recorded once. CDR3 length: 16 residues. Germline lookup yields CDR1 ENHRY and CDR2 SYGVKD. V lost 3 bases, J lost 5 bases, and 11 bases stayed unmatched. This sequence originates from a woman aged 18 to 35 who had recovered from COVID-19. Sequenced: PBMCs or T cells enriched from blood (not recorded which). This sequence joins TRBV10-3 and TRBJ2-5, with TRBD2 identical over 8 bases. The CDR3, as DNA: TGTGCCATCAGTGAAGGGCTAGCGGGTCCCGGGGAGACCCAGTACTTC. It is translated as CAISEGLAGPGETQYF.